The subject of this entry is one T cell receptor beta chain. What it recognizes is unknown. The germline V and J ends were trimmed by 3 bases and 8 bases, with 12 bases remaining between them. This CDR3 comprises 13 residues. Molecular barcoding with unique molecular identifiers was used for the TCRbeta library. TCRdb fed the PCR reads into MiXCR, producing one record per CDR3 protein. Of 200,000 to 250,000 distinct CDR3 sequences listed, roughly 8.1% are singletons. The data were obtained in a study of T-cell reconstitution after alpha-beta-depleted transplantation in children. Study results and limitations: High day-60 TCRbeta diversity in some patients came from surviving recipient T cells and thymic progenitors. A year had passed since transplant, and T-cell counts and diversity by then came mostly from newly produced T cells. Roughly two months post-transplant, alpha-beta T cells reportedly originated from several hundred graft clones that had expanded.

Sequenced here: PBMCs, mostly from graft donor cells, sampled 360 days after TCRalphabeta/CD19-depleted stem cell transplant. The clonotype originates from a male patient aged 2 to 10 who had a stem cell transplant for acute myeloid leukemia, so the T cells may come from the graft donor. The rearrangement joins TRBV12-3 or TRBV12-4 to TRBJ2-3; D is uncertain. The CDR3 loop reads CASSFEGGGTQYF. The CDR3 nucleotides read TGTGCCAGCAGTTTCGAAGGCGGTGGTACGCAGTATTTT.